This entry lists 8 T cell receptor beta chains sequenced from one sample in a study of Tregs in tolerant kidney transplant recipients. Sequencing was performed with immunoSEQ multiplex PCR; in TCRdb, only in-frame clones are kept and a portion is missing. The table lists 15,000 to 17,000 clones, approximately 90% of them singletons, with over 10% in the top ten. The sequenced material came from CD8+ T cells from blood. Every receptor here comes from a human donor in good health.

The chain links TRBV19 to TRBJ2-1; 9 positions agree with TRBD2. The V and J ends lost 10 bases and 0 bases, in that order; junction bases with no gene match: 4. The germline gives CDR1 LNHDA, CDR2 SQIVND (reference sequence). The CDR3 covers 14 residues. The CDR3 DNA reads TGTGCCACCCGACTAGCGGACTCCTACAATGAGCAGTTCTTC. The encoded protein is CATRLADSYNEQFF.

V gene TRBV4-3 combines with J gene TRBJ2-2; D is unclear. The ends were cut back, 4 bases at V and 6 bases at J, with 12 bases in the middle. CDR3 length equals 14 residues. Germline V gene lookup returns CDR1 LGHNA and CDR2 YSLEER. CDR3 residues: CASSPKIGPGELFF. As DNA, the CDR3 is TGCGCCAGCAGCCCAAAGATTGGGCCCGGGGAGCTGTTTTTT.

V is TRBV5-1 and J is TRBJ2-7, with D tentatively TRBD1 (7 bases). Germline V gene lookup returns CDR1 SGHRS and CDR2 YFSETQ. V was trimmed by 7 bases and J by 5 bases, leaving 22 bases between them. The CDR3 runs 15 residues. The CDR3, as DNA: TGCGCCAGCCTCCGCCGTTCAGGGGGGCGCCACGAGCAGTACTTC. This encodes CASLRRSGGRHEQYF.

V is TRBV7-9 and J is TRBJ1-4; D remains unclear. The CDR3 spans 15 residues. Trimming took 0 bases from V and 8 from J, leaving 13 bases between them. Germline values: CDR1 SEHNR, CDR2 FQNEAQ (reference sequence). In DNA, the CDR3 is TGTGCCAGCAGCTTAGCGTCTGGGCGTTGGGAAAAACTGTTTTTT. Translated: CASSLASGRWEKLFF.

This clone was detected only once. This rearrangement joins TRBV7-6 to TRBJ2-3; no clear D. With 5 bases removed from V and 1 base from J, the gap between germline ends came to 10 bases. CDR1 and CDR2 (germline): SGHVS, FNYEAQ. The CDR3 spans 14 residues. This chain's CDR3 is CASSPRRGTDTQYF. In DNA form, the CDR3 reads TGTGCCAGCAGCCCCCGCAGAGGCACAGATACGCAGTATTTT.

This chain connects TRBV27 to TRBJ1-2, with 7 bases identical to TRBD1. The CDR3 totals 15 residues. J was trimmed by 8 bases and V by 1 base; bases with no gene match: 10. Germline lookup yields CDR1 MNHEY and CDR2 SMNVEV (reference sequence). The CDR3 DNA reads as TGTGCCAGCAGTTTATTGGGACAGCGGTCAGAAGGCTACACCTTC. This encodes CASSLLGQRSEGYTF.

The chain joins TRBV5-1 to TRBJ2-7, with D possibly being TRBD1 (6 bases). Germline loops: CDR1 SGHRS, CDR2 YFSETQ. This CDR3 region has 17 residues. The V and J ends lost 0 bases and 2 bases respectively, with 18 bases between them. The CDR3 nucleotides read TGCGCCAGCAGCTTGGTTCGCCAGGGGATTGGGGCCTACGAGCAGTACTTC. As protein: CASSLVRQGIGAYEQYF.

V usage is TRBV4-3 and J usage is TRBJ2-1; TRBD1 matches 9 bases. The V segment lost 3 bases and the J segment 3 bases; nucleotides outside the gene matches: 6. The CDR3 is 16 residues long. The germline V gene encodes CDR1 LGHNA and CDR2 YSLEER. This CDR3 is CASSQDRDRVYNEQFF. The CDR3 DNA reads TGCGCCAGCAGCCAGGACCGGGACAGGGTCTACAATGAGCAGTTCTTC.